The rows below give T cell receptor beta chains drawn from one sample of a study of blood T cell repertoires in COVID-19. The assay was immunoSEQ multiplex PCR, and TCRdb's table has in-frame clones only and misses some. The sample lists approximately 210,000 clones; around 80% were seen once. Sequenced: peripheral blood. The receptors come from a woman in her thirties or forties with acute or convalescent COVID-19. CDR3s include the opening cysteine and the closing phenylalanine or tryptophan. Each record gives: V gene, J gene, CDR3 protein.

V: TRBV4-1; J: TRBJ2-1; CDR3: CASSLRAGGAYNEQFF
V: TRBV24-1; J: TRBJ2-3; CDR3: CATSDGTSGPRDTDTQYF
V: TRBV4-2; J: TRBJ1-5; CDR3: CASSQGRGSNQPQHF
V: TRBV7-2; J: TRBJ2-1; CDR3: CASSSRRTSGSYNEQFF
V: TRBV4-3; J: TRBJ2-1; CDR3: CASSPRGQGFDEQFF
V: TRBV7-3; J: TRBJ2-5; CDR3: CASSLGVSGGQETQYF
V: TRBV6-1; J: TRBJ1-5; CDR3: CASSEAYGGSYSNQPQHF
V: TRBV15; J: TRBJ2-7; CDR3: CATSRVAGVEQYF
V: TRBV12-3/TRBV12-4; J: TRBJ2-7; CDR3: CASSLARGGEQYF
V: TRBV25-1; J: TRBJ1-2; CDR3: CASSDGIRNYGYTF
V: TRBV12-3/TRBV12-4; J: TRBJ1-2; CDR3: CASSFEGGYGYTF
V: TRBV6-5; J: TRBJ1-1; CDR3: CASTPQTGRNTEAFF
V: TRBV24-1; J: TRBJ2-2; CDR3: CATRPLTWDTPTGELFF
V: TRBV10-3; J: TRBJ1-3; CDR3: CAISEREGVVGNTIYF
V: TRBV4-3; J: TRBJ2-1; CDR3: CASSQEQRMVAGGTNEQFF
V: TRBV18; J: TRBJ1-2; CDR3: CASSVDSNYGYTF
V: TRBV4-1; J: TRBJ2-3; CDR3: CASSQEGGGLTDTQYF
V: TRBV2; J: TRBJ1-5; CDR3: CASRRTGDMGQPQHF
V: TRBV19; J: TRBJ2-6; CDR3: CASSIGSGANVLTF
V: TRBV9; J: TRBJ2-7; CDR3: CASSVETGGLASEQYF
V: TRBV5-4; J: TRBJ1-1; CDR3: CASSLQRGRMNTEAFF
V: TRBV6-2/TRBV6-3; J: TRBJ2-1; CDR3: CASSYSTRVEQFF
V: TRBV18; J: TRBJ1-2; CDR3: CASSPLIGQGYGYTF
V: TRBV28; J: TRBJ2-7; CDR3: CARRRSGSSYEQYF
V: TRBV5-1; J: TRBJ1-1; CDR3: CASSRTGVEYTEAFF
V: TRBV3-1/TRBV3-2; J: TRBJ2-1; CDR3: CASSRGGWVAGTNERFF
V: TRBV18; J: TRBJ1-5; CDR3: CASSSSGTTGVMGNQPQHF
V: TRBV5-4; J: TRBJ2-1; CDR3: CASSFSGSTVEQFF
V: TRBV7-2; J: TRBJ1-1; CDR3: CASSLSRGLNTEAFF
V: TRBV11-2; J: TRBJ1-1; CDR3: CASSPRQGMNTEAFF
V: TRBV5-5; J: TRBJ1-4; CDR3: CASSWADRMDEKLFF
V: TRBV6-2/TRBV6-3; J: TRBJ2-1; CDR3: CASSYLAGNEQFF
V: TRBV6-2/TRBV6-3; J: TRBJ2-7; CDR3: CASSTRDYNFYEQYF
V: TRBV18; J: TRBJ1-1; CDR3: CASSLDRNTEAFF
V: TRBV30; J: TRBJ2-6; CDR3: CAWTRTGPLSGANVLTF
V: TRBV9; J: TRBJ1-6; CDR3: CASSVALGVGSPLHF
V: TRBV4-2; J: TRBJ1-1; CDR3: CASSLNPAGKTEAFF
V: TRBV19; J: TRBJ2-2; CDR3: CASSRTVVTGELFF
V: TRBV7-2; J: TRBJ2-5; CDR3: CASSLGTVQETQYF
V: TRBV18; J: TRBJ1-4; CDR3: CASSPPGQLNEKLFF
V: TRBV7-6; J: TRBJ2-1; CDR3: CASSLSPPRDSYNEQFF
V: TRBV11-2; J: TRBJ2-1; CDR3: CASSAVGLAGGKGEQFF
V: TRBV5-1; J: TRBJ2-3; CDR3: CASSFGTHTDTQYF
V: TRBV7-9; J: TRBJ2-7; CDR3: CASSLGGTGGKQYF
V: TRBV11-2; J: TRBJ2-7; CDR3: CASIKRFSYEQYF
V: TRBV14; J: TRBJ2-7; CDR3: CASSQVRSFLSYEQYF
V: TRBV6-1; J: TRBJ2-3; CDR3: CASREVPGLAGVSTDTQYF
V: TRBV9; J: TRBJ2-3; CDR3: CASSGALSSTDTQYF
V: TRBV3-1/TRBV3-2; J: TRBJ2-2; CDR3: CASSTPLSSGTNTGELFF